This T cell receptor (beta chain) derives from a study of blood T cells in healthy people across ages. Whole-study context: T cells yielded about one barcoded beta molecule per two cells through template switching.

This CDR3 spans 14 amino acids. The V and J ends lost 6 bases and 0 bases respectively, with 8 bases between them. Germline-derived CDR1 and CDR2 are KGHDR and SFDVKD. PBMCs were isolated at a quantity of at least 6 million per sample. The second PCR ran roughly 6 to 11 cycles with a sample-barcoded 5' primer and J-beta primers. Tagging of each cDNA molecule was performed by a template-switch adaptor with 12 random nucleotides. TCRdb re-called the 5' RACE reads with MiXCR, one entry per CDR3 protein. The repertoire holds some 1.8 million distinct CDR3 sequences, 30% to 40% seen once, with 20% to 25% in the top ten.

The chain employs TRBV24-1 and TRBJ1-5, with D unclear. Sequencing was carried out using blood. This TCR was recovered from a human donor in good health. This chain's CDR3 is CATSQTYSNQPQHF. CDR3 nucleotide sequence: TGTGCCACCAGTCAGACTTATAGCAATCAGCCCCAGCATTTT.